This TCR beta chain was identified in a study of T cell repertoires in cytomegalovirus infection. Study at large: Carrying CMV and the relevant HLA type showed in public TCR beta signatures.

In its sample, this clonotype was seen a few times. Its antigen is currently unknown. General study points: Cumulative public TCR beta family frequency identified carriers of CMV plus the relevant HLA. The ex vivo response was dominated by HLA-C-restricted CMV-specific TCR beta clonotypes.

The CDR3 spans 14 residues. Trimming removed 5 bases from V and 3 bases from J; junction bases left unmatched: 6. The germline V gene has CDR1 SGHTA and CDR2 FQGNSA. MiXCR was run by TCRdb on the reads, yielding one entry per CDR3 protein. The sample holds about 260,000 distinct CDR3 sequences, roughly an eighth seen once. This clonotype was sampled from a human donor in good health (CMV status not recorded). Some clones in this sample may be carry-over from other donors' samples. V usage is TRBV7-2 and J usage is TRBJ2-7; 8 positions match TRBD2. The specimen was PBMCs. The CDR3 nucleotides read TGTGCCAGCAGCGTTAGCGGGACCCGCTACGAGCAGTACTTC. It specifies CASSVSGTRYEQYF.